The entry below gives a single T cell receptor beta chain sequence along with its context. Its cognate antigen is unknown. The V gene end was trimmed by 4 bases and the J gene end by 6 bases; junction bases not matched to a gene: 8. The CDR3 runs to 14 residues. Germline CDR1 reads SGHTA; CDR2 reads FQGNSA. The sample is drawn from a study of post-analysis software for immune sequencing data. Across the study: Both relapsing-remitting and secondary progressive multiple sclerosis featured among the disease courses, as did progressive-relapsing multiple sclerosis. General study findings and limits: Comparison of patients with controls showed five TRBV segments more frequent in patients, TRBV5-6, TRBV5-1 and TRBV20-1 among them. The study found significantly lower normalized Chao1 diversity in multiple sclerosis patients than in controls. Same-batch preparations were strongly co-clustered by F measure.

Libraries were made from TCR beta cDNA, and they carried unique molecular identifiers. TCRdb re-called the PCR reads through MiXCR, storing one row per CDR3 protein. The data show 550,000 to 700,000 distinct CDR3 sequences, roughly two fifths seen once. The chain is built from TRBV7-2 and TRBJ2-7, with 8 positions matching TRBD1. Sequencing was carried out using blood. This clonotype originated in a girl between 10 and 17 years old with multiple sclerosis. CDR3 in DNA: TGTGCCAGCAGCTCCCTGGACAGGGCCTGCGAGCAGTACTTC. Its translation is CASSSLDRACEQYF.